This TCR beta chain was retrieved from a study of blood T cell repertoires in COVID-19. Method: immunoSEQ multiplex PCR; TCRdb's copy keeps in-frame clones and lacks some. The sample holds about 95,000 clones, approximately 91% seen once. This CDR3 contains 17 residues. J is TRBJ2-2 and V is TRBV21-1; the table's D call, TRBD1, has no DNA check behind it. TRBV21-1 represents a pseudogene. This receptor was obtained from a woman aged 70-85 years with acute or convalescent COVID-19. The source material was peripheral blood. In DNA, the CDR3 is TGTGCCAGCAGCAAAAATCCCACGACAGGGAACACCGGGGAGCTGTTTTTT. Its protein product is CASSKNPTTGNTGELFF.